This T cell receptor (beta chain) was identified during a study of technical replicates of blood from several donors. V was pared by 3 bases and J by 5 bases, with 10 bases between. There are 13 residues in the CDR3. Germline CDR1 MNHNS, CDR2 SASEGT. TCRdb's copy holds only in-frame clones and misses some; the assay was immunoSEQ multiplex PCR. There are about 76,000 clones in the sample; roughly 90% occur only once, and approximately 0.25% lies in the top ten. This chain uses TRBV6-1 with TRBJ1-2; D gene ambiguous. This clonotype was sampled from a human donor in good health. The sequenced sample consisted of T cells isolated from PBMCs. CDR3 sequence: CASSEERRYGYTF. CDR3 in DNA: TGTGCCAGCAGTGAGGAAAGGAGGTATGGCTACACCTTC.